This TCR beta chain was observed in a study of shared clonotypes between healthy human individuals. Only CD45RO-negative cells positively selected for CCR7 counted as naive CD8 cells, so terminally differentiated effector memory CD45RA+ cells were excluded. The test was conducted at deep level. Sequencing was performed with immunoSEQ multiplex PCR; in TCRdb, only in-frame clones are kept and a portion is missing. The sample has 600,000 or so clones, 85% to 95% seen once. Regarding the study as a whole: Several donors held roughly 5% of naive CD4 clonotypes in common.

Concerning this clone itself: Its specificity is not known.

CDR3 length equals 13 residues. Germline assignment: CDR1 SGHTS and CDR2 YDEGEE. With 6 bases removed from V and 4 bases from J, the gap between germline ends came to 13 bases. This clonotype was obtained from a woman between 25 and 40 years old in good health. The chain couples TRBV5-8 to TRBJ1-2, with TRBD1 as a possible D gene (5 bases). The sample consisted of naive CD8+ T cells sorted from blood. The CDR3 reads CASTFKRGYGYTF. CDR3 nucleotides: TGTGCCAGCACATTCAAGAGGGGCTATGGCTACACCTTC.